One sample yielded the 3 T cell receptor beta chains listed below, sequenced in a study of monozygotic twins with inflammatory bowel disease (dated by TCRdb to the late 2010s). The library was built by means of 5' RACE. Data came from an Illumina HiSeq 2500. TCRdb reprocessed the reads and lists each CDR3 protein sequence as a single entry, with no DNA. This sample's table has entries for some 200,000 distinct CDR3 sequences. Roughly 8% of the sample goes to the ten largest clones. The sample consisted of blood. The receptors shown here come from a human donor with ulcerative colitis or Crohn's disease, or a healthy co-twin of an affected twin (not recorded which).

This chain links TRBV7-2 with TRBJ2-1; TCRdb reports TRBD2, a call that lacks DNA to check it against. Germline V gene sequence: CDR1 SGHTA, CDR2 FQGNSA. CDR3 length equals 16 residues. Here the CDR3 reads CASSLVGAGGPNEQFF.

V and J are TRBV29-1 and TRBJ2-1; checking the TCRdb D call of TRBD2 is not possible without DNA. Germline V gene data show CDR1 as SQVTM and CDR2 as ANQGSEA. This CDR3 region has 14 residues. The CDR3 region is CSVEIAEKYNEQFF.

The CDR3 here is CASSPQSETQYF. The chain joins TRBV7-9 to TRBJ2-5; TCRdb calls TRBD1, which cannot be checked without DNA. CDR1 is SEHNR, CDR2 FQNEAQ, per germline (reference sequence). The CDR3 length is 12 residues.